The entry below describes one T cell receptor (beta chain). What it binds is unknown. The data originate from a study of cytomegalovirus exposure and HLA in healthy donors. The primer mix had 60 Vbeta and 13 Jbeta primers. Repertoires were generated with immunoSEQ multiplex PCR, while TCRdb's copy carries only in-frame clones and drops some. This table holds 150,000 to 200,000 clones, more than 70% found once. The study, taken as a whole, reports: According to reports, the classifier identified cytomegalovirus status with high specificity and sensitivity. Association of a missense DCLRE1C variant with TCR beta V- and J-gene trimming was reported in a later analysis. Roughly even sequencing depth across donors was the assumption behind the presence/absence analyses. The authors judged a highly shared variant cluster likely a sequencing artifact.

This CDR3 spans 13 amino acids. The V end lost 6 bases, the J end lost 2 bases, and 12 bases lay between the germline ends. The V gene's germline CDR1 is SQVTM and CDR2 ANQGSEA. This clonotype was sampled from a boy aged 5-17 years in good health and CMV-seronegative. V usage is TRBV29-1 and J usage is TRBJ2-3; D is perhaps TRBD2 (5 bases). Sequencing input: PBMCs. The CDR3 DNA reads as TGCAGCGTCCGACTACGACTCACAGATACGCAGTATTTT. Amino acid sequence: CSVRLRLTDTQYF.